The T cell receptor (beta chain) under discussion was sequenced for a study of blood T cells in healthy people across ages. CDR3 length: 16 amino acids. A second PCR, run for roughly 6 to 11 cycles, used a sample-barcoded 5' primer plus a J-beta primer mix. MiXCR, run by TCRdb on the 5' RACE reads, gives a single entry per CDR3 protein. Here the sample spans 750,000 to 950,000 distinct CDR3 sequences, around a quarter being singletons. These data are also associated with another study on T cells of mothers and their children. As that report states: Sample barcodes and 2-4 random nucleotides came from the second PCR's M1S primer.

This chain connects TRBV21-1 to TRBJ2-2; the table names TRBD1, a call not compared with the DNA. TRBV21-1 counts as a pseudogene. The TCR comes from a boy younger than 18 in good health. The specimen sequenced was blood. In DNA, the CDR3 is TGTGCCAGCAGCGCCCACAGGGGGCGAAACACCGGGGAGCTGTTTTTT. Protein sequence: CASSAHRGRNTGELFF.